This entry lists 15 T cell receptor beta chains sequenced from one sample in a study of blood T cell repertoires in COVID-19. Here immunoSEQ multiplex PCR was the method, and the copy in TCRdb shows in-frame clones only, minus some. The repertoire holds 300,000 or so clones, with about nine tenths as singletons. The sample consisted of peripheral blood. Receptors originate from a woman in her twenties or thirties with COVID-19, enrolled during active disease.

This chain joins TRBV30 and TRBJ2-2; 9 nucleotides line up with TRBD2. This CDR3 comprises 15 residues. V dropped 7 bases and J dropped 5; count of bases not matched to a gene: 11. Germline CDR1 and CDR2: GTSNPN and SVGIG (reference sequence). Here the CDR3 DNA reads TGTGCCTTCGTTAGCGGGAGAGGGAAAACCGGGGAGCTGTTTTTT. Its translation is CAFVSGRGKTGELFF.

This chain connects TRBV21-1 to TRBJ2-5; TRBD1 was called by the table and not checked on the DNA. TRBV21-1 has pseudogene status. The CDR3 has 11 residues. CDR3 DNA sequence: TGTGCCAGCAGCCCCGGACAGCGGAAAGACTTC. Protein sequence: CASSPGQRKDF.

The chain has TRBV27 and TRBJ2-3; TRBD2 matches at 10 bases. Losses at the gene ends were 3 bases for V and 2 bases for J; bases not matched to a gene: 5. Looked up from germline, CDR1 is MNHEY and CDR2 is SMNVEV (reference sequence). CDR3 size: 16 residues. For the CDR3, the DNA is TGTGCCAGCAGTTTTCTAGCGGGAGAGCTCACAGATACGCAGTATTTT. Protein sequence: CASSFLAGELTDTQYF.

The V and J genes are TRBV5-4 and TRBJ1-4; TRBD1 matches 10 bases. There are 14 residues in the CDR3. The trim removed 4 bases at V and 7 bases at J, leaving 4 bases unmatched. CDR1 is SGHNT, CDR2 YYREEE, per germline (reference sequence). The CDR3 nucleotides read TGTGCCAGCAGCCGCGACAGGGGGCTTGAAAAACTGTTTTTT. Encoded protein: CASSRDRGLEKLFF.

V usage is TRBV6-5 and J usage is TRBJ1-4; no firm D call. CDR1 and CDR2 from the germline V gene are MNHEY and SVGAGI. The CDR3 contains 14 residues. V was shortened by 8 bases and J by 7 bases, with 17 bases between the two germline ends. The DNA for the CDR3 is TGTGCCAGCGGAGATCCTCGGGTGGGTGAAAAACTGTTTTTT. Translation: CASGDPRVGEKLFF.

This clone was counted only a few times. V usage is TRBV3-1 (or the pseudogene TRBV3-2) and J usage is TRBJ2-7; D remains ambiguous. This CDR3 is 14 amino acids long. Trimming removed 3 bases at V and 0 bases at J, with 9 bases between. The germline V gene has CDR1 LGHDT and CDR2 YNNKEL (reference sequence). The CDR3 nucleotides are TGTGCCAGCAGCCAGGTTGATAGCTCCTACGAGCAGTACTTC. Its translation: CASSQVDSSYEQYF.

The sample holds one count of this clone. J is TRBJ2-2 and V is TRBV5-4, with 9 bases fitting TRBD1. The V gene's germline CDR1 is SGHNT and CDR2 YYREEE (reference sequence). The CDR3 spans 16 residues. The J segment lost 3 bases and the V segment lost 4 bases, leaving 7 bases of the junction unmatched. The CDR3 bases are TGTGCCAGCAGCCCTTACACAGGGGGCTACACCGGGGAGCTGTTTTTT. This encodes CASSPYTGGYTGELFF.

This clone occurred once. CDR3 nucleotides: TGTGCCAGCTCACCCACTAAGGACTCTGAAGCTTTCTTT. This translates into CASSPTKDSEAFF. The J gene is TRBJ1-1, the V gene TRBV18; D is unresolved. The germline CDR1 and CDR2 sequences are KGHSH and LQKENI. This CDR3 has 13 amino acids. V lost 3 bases and J 6 bases, leaving 11 bases between the germline ends.

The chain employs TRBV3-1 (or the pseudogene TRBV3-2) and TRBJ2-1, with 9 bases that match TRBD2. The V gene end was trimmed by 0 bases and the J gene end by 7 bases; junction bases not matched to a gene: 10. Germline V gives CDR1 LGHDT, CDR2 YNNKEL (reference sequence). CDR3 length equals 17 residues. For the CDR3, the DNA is TGTGCCAGCAGCCAAGATGATGGGCGGGAGGGGGTAAATGAGCAGTTCTTC. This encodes CASSQDDGREGVNEQFF.

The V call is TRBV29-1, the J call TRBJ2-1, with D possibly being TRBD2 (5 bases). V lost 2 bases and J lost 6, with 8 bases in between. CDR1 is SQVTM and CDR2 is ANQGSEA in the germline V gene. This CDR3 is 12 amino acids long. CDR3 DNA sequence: TGCAGCGTTGAATTAAGCGGCAATGAGCAGTTCTTC. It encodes CSVELSGNEQFF.

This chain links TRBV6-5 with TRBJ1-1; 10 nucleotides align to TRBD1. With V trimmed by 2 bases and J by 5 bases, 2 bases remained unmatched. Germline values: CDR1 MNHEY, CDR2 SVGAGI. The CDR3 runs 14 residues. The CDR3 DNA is TGTGCCAGCAGTTACGGGACAGGGGTGACTGAAGCTTTCTTT. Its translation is CASSYGTGVTEAFF.

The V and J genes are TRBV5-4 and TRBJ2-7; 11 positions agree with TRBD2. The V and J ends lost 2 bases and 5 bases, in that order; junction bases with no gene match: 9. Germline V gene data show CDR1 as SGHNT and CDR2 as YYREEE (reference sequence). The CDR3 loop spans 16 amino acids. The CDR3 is CASSFSPGTSGNEQYF. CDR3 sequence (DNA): TGTGCCAGCAGCTTCAGCCCCGGGACTAGCGGTAACGAGCAGTACTTC.

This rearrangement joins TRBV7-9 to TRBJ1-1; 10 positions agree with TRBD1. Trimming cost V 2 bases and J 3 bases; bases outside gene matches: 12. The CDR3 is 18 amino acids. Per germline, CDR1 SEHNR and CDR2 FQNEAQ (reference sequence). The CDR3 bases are TGTGCCAGCAGCTTAAAGGTGGCGACAGGGGGCATGTACACTGAAGCTTTCTTT. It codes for CASSLKVATGGMYTEAFF.

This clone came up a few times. The CDR3 DNA is TGTGCCAGTAGTCTCGCCGGACAGGGGGGATCGAATGAGCAGTTCTTC. It specifies CASSLAGQGGSNEQFF. The chain joins TRBV19 to TRBJ2-1; 10 nucleotides match TRBD1. Germline V gene sequence: CDR1 LNHDA, CDR2 SQIVND (reference sequence). V gave up 5 bases and J gave up 7 bases; unmatched junction bases: 11. The CDR3 extends over 16 amino acids.

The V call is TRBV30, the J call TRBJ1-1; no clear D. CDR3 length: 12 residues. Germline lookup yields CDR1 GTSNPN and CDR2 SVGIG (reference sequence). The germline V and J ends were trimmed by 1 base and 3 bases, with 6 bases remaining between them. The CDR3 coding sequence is TGTGCCTGGAGTGAGCAGGACACTGAAGCTTTCTTT. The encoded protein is CAWSEQDTEAFF.